This entry lists 16 T cell receptor beta chains sequenced from one sample in a study of CD8 T cells in Susac syndrome. With random hexamers, roughly 0.45 to 1 ug RNA was reverse transcribed. Each CDR3 protein gets one entry after TCRdb re-called the immunoSEQ multiplex PCR reads with MiXCR. The sample has more than 200,000 distinct CDR3 sequences; about 94% are singletons. The sequencing sample was made of CD8+ T cells from PBMCs. Receptor source: a human donor with multiple sclerosis.

The chain carries TRBV4-1 and TRBJ2-2; D not resolved. The CDR3 has 12 amino acids. The V gene lost 1 base and the J gene lost 7 bases, with 4 bases spanning the gap. CDR1 and CDR2 from the germline V gene are MGHRA and YSYEKL. CDR3 sequence (DNA): TGCGCCAGCAGCCAAGCCGGCGGGGAGCTGTTTTTT. Translating gives CASSQAGGELFF.

The V and J genes are TRBV12-3 or TRBV12-4 and TRBJ2-1; TRBD2 is a possible D gene (6 bases). The ends were cut back, 1 base at V and 9 bases at J, with 16 bases in the middle. This CDR3 region has 15 residues. In DNA form, the CDR3 reads TGTGCCAGCAGTTTAGTCGGGCTAGCGAGGGGTGAGCAGTTCTTC. This gives the protein CASSLVGLARGEQFF.

CDR3: CASSPRDAGSEQYF. The CDR3 coding sequence is TGTGCCAGCAGCCCTCGTGACGCCGGGAGCGAGCAGTACTTC. The chain carries TRBV9 and TRBJ2-7, with D maybe TRBD2 (6 bases). This CDR3 is 14 amino acids long. The V end was cut by 4 bases, the J end by 6 bases, with 17 bases between. Per the germline V gene, CDR1 is SGDLS and CDR2 is YYNGEE.

The rearrangement uses TRBV4-2 and TRBJ1-1; D is unclear. Per the germline V gene, CDR1 is LGHNA and CDR2 is YNFKEQ. V was clipped by 3 bases and J by 1 base, with 6 bases between them. The CDR3 covers 13 residues. The CDR3 sequence: CASSHSANTEAFF. The CDR3 nucleotides are TGTGCCAGCAGCCACTCAGCGAACACTGAAGCTTTCTTT.

The chain uses TRBV10-2 and TRBJ1-1; weak D call: TRBD1 (5 bases). Trimming pared 3 bases from V and 4 bases from J, leaving 9 bases between. Germline assignment: CDR1 WSHSY and CDR2 SAAADI. The length of the CDR3 is 13 residues. This chain's CDR3 is CASSEGESTEAFF. In nucleotides, the CDR3 is TGCGCCAGCAGTGAAGGGGAAAGCACTGAAGCTTTCTTT.

The V and J genes are TRBV7-9 and TRBJ2-5, with D perhaps given as TRBD1 or TRBD2 (5 bases each). V shed 1 base and J shed 5 bases, with 17 bases lying between them. CDR1 and CDR2 from the germline V gene are SEHNR and FQNEAQ (reference sequence). CDR3 length: 16 residues. The CDR3 here is CASSLGARGLWETQYF. CDR3 DNA sequence: TGTGCCAGCAGCTTAGGGGCGAGGGGCTTGTGGGAGACCCAGTACTTC. The entire variable domain, with the rest obtained from reference TRBV7-9 and TRBJ2-5, is as follows: DTGVSQNPRHKITKRGQNVTFRCDPISEHNRLYWYRQTLGQGPEFLTYFQNEAQLEKSRLLSDRFSAERPKGSFSTLEIQRTEQGDSAMYLCASSLGARGLWETQYFGPGTRLLVL.

This clonotype was detected only once. As DNA, the CDR3 is TGTGCCAGCAGCTTGGGGGGCGCTAGCAATCAGCCCCAGCATTTT. Translated: CASSLGGASNQPQHF. This chain connects TRBV5-6 to TRBJ1-5; weak D call: TRBD1 (5 bases). From germline, CDR1 is SGHDT and CDR2 YYEEEE. There are 15 residues in the CDR3. Deletions cut 0 bases from V and 0 bases from J, with 7 bases between.

CDR3 coding DNA: TGTGCCAGCAGCGTTAGCGGGAGTGAGACCCAGTACTTC. Residues: CASSVSGSETQYF. The gene calls are TRBV9 and TRBJ2-5; TRBD2 agrees at 9 bases. CDR1 is SGDLS, CDR2 YYNGEE, per germline. After removal of 2 bases from V and 5 bases from J, the junction contained 1 base not matched to a gene. This CDR3 contains 13 residues. Full variable domain (missing parts from reference TRBV9 and TRBJ2-5): DSGVTQTPKHLITATGQRVTLRCSPRSGDLSVYWYQQSLDQGLQFLIQYYNGEERAKGNILERFSAQQFPDLHSELNLSSLELGDSALYFCASSVSGSETQYFGPGTRLLVL.

The chain carries TRBV5-1 and TRBJ2-1, with a possible D match to TRBD2 (5 bases). The V gene lost 0 bases and the J gene lost 4 bases, with 11 bases spanning the gap. This CDR3 comprises 15 residues. Germline CDR1 and CDR2: SGHRS and YFSETQ. CDR3 sequence: CASSLGLRLYNEQFF. As DNA, the CDR3 is TGCGCCAGCAGCTTGGGACTACGCCTTTACAATGAGCAGTTCTTC.

The chain employs TRBV20-1 and TRBJ2-1, with 9 nucleotides matching TRBD2. After removal of 6 bases from V and 6 bases from J, the junction contained 9 bases not matched to a gene. The CDR3 is 14 amino acids. In germline, CDR1 is DFQATT, CDR2 SNEGSKA (reference sequence). The CDR3 nucleotides are TGCAGTGCATCGACTAGCGGAAGCGGCAATGAGCAGTTCTTC. This sequence encodes CSASTSGSGNEQFF.

The rearrangement joins TRBV15 to TRBJ1-2; TRBD1 agrees at 11 bases. Looked up from germline, CDR1 is LNHNV and CDR2 is YYDKDF (reference sequence). The CDR3 runs 14 residues. Unmatched junction bases numbered 2, after V lost 3 bases and J lost 5 bases. DNA of the CDR3: TGTGCCACCAGCAGGGGGGACAGGGGGTATGGCTACACCTTC. Translation gives CATSRGDRGYGYTF.

The CDR3 DNA sequence: TGTGCCAGCAGCTTATCCTTTGGGGTGGGAGCAGCTCACGAGCAGTACTTC. Translated, it gives CASSLSFGVGAAHEQYF. The V gene is TRBV7-9, the J gene TRBJ2-7; D is perhaps TRBD2 (5 bases). The CDR3 has 17 amino acids. Germline values: CDR1 SEHNR, CDR2 FQNEAQ (reference sequence). Trimming left V 2 bases short and J 5 bases short, with 22 bases between.

The CDR3 loop reads CAWERDRGKYEQYF. The CDR3 DNA is TGTGCCTGGGAGCGGGACAGGGGAAAATACGAGCAGTACTTC. The chain joins TRBV30 to TRBJ2-7; TRBD1 matches at 10 bases. The CDR3 length is 14 residues. The germline CDR1 and CDR2 sequences are GTSNPN and SVGIG (reference sequence). The trim removed 5 bases at V and 4 bases at J, leaving 8 bases unmatched.

This rearrangement joins TRBV2 to TRBJ2-6, with D tentatively TRBD1 (6 bases). Trimming took 6 bases from V and 0 from J, leaving 18 bases between them. Germline V gene sequence: CDR1 SNHLY, CDR2 FYNNEI. The CDR3 spans 18 residues. The CDR3 protein is CASRTAPGAVSGANVLTF. The CDR3 DNA reads TGTGCCAGCAGGACGGCTCCAGGGGCAGTCTCTGGGGCCAACGTCCTGACTTTC.

J is TRBJ1-2 and V is TRBV4-1; D possibly corresponds to TRBD1 (5 bases). Germline-derived CDR1 and CDR2 are MGHRA and YSYEKL. The CDR3 contains 16 residues. Trimming cost V 0 bases and J 2 bases, with 13 bases left between them. The CDR3 sequence is CASSQDFSGLNYGYTF. The CDR3, as DNA: TGCGCCAGCAGCCAAGACTTCTCGGGACTCAACTATGGCTACACCTTC.

Only one count was recorded for this clonotype. The chain carries TRBV15 and TRBJ1-2, with D perhaps matching TRBD1 (5 bases). The CDR3 loop spans 14 amino acids. The V and J ends lost 5 bases and 5 bases respectively, with 15 bases between them. The V gene's germline CDR1 is LNHNV and CDR2 YYDKDF (reference sequence). The CDR3 loop reads CATSRDDSRYGYTF. CDR3 DNA: TGTGCCACCAGCCGTGATGACAGTCGGTATGGCTACACCTTC.